The clone carrying this TCR beta chain was counted once. This sample stems from a study of long-term antiretroviral therapy in people with HIV. Germline CDR1 is SGHDT and CDR2 is YYEEEE. Trimming took off 2 bases at V and 8 bases at J, with 10 bases between the two ends. This CDR3 is 12 amino acids long. The run of the v3.0 immunoSEQ assay was at survey level. Repertoires were generated with immunoSEQ multiplex PCR, while TCRdb's copy carries only in-frame clones and drops some. The data show about 34,000 clones, around 94% seen once. The V and J genes are TRBV5-6 and TRBJ1-2, with a weak D call TRBD1 (6 bases). This receptor was obtained from a woman in her 50s with HIV. Source: unsorted PBMCs, taken about 5.1 years after starting antiretroviral therapy. CDR3 sequence reads: CASSFTGKGYTF. The CDR3 DNA reads TGTGCCAGCAGCTTCACAGGGAAGGGCTACACCTTC.